This is a list of T cell receptor beta chains from one sample in a study of shared clonotypes between healthy human individuals. Profiled with immunoSEQ multiplex PCR; TCRdb holds only in-frame clones, not every one. The profile shows 1,100,000 or so clones, approximately 78% of them singletons. Specimen: memory CD4+ T cells from PBMCs. The receptor source for this set is a man aged 18 to 29 in good health. Some clones in this sample may be carry-over from other donors' samples. The CDR3 runs from the conserved cysteine through the conserved F or W. D genes are given only for firm matches. Not all rows give a size; the values are once, few, many and, for expanded clones, a class.

j_gene	abundance	v_gene	d_gene	CDR3nt	CDR3aa
TRBJ1-1	NA	TRBV5-8	NA	TGTGCCAGCAGCCGTTTGTGGGGTGAAGCTTTCTTT	CASSRLWGEAFF
TRBJ1-1	NA	TRBV5-1	NA	TGCGCCAGCAGCTTGGGAGACAGCCACATGAACACTGAAGCTTTCTTT	CASSLGDSHMNTEAFF
TRBJ2-7	NA	TRBV9	NA	TGTGCCAGCAGCGTAGGACGGGAGACCCAGTACGAGCAGTACTTC	CASSVGRETQYEQYF
TRBJ1-5	NA	TRBV6-4	NA	TGTGCCAGCAGTGAAGGGTTATCCCAGCATTTT	CASSEGLSQHF
TRBJ2-7	few	TRBV7-9	TRBD1	TGTGCCAGCAGCAACGTTTCGTGGGGGACAGGGTATGAGCAGTACTTC	CASSNVSWGTGYEQYF
TRBJ2-7	NA	TRBV5-1	NA	TGCGCCAGCAGCTTTACTACCTCTCAATTGAACTACGAGCAGTACTTC	CASSFTTSQLNYEQYF
TRBJ2-5	few	TRBV28	NA	TGTGCCAGCAGTTGGAGCGGTGGGGAGACCCAGTACTTC	CASSWSGGETQYF
TRBJ2-7	NA	TRBV5-1	TRBD2	TGCGCCAGCAGCCCGACTAGCGGGAGCGGGCGTGAGCAGTACTTC	CASSPTSGSGREQYF
TRBJ2-7	NA	TRBV11-2	NA	TGTGCCAGCAGCTTAGATCCCGAGGGCTACGAGCAGTACTTC	CASSLDPEGYEQYF
TRBJ1-2	few	TRBV18	NA	TGTGCCAGCTCACCACCAGGGTCAGTCACCGCGGCCGGCTACACCTTC	CASSPPGSVTAAGYTF
TRBJ2-1	once	TRBV5-1	NA	TGCGCCAGCAGCTTAGGGAGTTCCTACAATGAGCAGTTCTTC	CASSLGSSYNEQFF
TRBJ1-1	few	TRBV2	NA	TGTGCCAGCAGTGTAGGCCCGAACACTGAAGCTTTCTTT	CASSVGPNTEAFF
TRBJ2-1	NA	TRBV18	TRBD1	TGTGCCAGCTCACCGGACAGGTTCTCCTACAATGAGCAGTTCTTC	CASSPDRFSYNEQFF
TRBJ2-2	NA	TRBV14	NA	TGTGCCAGCAGCCAAGGGATGGGACGCACCGGGGAGCTGTTTTTT	CASSQGMGRTGELFF
TRBJ1-2	NA	TRBV19	NA	TGTGCCAGTAGCAGGGAGGGGTATGGCTACACCTTC	CASSREGYGYTF
TRBJ2-4	NA	TRBV4-2	TRBD2	TGTGCCAGCAGCCGAGCGGGAAGAAGCATTCAGTACTTC	CASSRAGRSIQYF
TRBJ2-5	few	TRBV14	NA	TGTGCCAGCAGCATCATCGGGGAGACCCAGTACTTC	CASSIIGETQYF